Here is one T cell receptor beta chain with its context. The antigen is unknown. V lost 3 bases to trimming and J lost 8 bases; unmatched junction nucleotides: 5. Per germline, CDR1 MGHRA and CDR2 YSYEKL. This CDR3 is built from 14 residues. The record originates from a study of CD8 T cells in ankylosing spondylitis. Study results and caveats: For ankylosing spondylitis blood, a TCR beta motif of 7 or 8 highly homologous variants appeared characteristic.

By quantitative 5'-RACE with molecular barcodes, the TCR beta libraries were made. TCRdb itself ran the 5' RACE reads through MiXCR, one entry per CDR3 protein. The repertoire holds about 390,000 distinct CDR3 sequences, with about a fifth as singletons. The chain links TRBV4-1 to TRBJ2-1; 9 nucleotides agree with TRBD2. The receptor was isolated from a male donor with ankylosing spondylitis. The specimen was blood, either unsorted or a sorted T cell fraction (not recorded which). CDR3 DNA: TGCGCCAGCAGCCAGCGGGAGGGGTTGGATGAGCAGTTCTTC. It codes for CASSQREGLDEQFF.